This T cell receptor beta chain was documented in a study of cytomegalovirus exposure and HLA in healthy donors. The wider study: An earlier analysis identified 117 million unique TCR beta sequences in about 170 million T cells.

For this clone: Its antigen is as yet unknown.

Amplification used 60 Vbeta primers and 13 Jbeta primers. Method: immunoSEQ multiplex PCR; TCRdb's copy keeps in-frame clones and lacks some. The table records 100,000 or so clones, approximately 74% of them present only once. Findings and limits, study-wide: In a later analysis, a genetic analysis reported fewer productive-TCR N-insertions in an Asian-associated ancestry cluster than the cohort average.

Germline CDR1 is MNHEY and CDR2 is SVGAGI. Germline trimming cut 3 bases from V and 4 bases from J; bases unmatched to any gene: 2. The CDR3 is made up of 15 amino acids. Sequences were obtained from PBMCs. This sequence was found in a woman aged 40 to 49 in good health and CMV-seronegative. The chain has TRBV6-5 and TRBJ2-1; 11 bases agree with TRBD2. The CDR3 loop is CASSYTSGSYNEQFF. CDR3 nucleotides: TGTGCCAGCAGTTATACTAGCGGGAGTTACAATGAGCAGTTCTTC.